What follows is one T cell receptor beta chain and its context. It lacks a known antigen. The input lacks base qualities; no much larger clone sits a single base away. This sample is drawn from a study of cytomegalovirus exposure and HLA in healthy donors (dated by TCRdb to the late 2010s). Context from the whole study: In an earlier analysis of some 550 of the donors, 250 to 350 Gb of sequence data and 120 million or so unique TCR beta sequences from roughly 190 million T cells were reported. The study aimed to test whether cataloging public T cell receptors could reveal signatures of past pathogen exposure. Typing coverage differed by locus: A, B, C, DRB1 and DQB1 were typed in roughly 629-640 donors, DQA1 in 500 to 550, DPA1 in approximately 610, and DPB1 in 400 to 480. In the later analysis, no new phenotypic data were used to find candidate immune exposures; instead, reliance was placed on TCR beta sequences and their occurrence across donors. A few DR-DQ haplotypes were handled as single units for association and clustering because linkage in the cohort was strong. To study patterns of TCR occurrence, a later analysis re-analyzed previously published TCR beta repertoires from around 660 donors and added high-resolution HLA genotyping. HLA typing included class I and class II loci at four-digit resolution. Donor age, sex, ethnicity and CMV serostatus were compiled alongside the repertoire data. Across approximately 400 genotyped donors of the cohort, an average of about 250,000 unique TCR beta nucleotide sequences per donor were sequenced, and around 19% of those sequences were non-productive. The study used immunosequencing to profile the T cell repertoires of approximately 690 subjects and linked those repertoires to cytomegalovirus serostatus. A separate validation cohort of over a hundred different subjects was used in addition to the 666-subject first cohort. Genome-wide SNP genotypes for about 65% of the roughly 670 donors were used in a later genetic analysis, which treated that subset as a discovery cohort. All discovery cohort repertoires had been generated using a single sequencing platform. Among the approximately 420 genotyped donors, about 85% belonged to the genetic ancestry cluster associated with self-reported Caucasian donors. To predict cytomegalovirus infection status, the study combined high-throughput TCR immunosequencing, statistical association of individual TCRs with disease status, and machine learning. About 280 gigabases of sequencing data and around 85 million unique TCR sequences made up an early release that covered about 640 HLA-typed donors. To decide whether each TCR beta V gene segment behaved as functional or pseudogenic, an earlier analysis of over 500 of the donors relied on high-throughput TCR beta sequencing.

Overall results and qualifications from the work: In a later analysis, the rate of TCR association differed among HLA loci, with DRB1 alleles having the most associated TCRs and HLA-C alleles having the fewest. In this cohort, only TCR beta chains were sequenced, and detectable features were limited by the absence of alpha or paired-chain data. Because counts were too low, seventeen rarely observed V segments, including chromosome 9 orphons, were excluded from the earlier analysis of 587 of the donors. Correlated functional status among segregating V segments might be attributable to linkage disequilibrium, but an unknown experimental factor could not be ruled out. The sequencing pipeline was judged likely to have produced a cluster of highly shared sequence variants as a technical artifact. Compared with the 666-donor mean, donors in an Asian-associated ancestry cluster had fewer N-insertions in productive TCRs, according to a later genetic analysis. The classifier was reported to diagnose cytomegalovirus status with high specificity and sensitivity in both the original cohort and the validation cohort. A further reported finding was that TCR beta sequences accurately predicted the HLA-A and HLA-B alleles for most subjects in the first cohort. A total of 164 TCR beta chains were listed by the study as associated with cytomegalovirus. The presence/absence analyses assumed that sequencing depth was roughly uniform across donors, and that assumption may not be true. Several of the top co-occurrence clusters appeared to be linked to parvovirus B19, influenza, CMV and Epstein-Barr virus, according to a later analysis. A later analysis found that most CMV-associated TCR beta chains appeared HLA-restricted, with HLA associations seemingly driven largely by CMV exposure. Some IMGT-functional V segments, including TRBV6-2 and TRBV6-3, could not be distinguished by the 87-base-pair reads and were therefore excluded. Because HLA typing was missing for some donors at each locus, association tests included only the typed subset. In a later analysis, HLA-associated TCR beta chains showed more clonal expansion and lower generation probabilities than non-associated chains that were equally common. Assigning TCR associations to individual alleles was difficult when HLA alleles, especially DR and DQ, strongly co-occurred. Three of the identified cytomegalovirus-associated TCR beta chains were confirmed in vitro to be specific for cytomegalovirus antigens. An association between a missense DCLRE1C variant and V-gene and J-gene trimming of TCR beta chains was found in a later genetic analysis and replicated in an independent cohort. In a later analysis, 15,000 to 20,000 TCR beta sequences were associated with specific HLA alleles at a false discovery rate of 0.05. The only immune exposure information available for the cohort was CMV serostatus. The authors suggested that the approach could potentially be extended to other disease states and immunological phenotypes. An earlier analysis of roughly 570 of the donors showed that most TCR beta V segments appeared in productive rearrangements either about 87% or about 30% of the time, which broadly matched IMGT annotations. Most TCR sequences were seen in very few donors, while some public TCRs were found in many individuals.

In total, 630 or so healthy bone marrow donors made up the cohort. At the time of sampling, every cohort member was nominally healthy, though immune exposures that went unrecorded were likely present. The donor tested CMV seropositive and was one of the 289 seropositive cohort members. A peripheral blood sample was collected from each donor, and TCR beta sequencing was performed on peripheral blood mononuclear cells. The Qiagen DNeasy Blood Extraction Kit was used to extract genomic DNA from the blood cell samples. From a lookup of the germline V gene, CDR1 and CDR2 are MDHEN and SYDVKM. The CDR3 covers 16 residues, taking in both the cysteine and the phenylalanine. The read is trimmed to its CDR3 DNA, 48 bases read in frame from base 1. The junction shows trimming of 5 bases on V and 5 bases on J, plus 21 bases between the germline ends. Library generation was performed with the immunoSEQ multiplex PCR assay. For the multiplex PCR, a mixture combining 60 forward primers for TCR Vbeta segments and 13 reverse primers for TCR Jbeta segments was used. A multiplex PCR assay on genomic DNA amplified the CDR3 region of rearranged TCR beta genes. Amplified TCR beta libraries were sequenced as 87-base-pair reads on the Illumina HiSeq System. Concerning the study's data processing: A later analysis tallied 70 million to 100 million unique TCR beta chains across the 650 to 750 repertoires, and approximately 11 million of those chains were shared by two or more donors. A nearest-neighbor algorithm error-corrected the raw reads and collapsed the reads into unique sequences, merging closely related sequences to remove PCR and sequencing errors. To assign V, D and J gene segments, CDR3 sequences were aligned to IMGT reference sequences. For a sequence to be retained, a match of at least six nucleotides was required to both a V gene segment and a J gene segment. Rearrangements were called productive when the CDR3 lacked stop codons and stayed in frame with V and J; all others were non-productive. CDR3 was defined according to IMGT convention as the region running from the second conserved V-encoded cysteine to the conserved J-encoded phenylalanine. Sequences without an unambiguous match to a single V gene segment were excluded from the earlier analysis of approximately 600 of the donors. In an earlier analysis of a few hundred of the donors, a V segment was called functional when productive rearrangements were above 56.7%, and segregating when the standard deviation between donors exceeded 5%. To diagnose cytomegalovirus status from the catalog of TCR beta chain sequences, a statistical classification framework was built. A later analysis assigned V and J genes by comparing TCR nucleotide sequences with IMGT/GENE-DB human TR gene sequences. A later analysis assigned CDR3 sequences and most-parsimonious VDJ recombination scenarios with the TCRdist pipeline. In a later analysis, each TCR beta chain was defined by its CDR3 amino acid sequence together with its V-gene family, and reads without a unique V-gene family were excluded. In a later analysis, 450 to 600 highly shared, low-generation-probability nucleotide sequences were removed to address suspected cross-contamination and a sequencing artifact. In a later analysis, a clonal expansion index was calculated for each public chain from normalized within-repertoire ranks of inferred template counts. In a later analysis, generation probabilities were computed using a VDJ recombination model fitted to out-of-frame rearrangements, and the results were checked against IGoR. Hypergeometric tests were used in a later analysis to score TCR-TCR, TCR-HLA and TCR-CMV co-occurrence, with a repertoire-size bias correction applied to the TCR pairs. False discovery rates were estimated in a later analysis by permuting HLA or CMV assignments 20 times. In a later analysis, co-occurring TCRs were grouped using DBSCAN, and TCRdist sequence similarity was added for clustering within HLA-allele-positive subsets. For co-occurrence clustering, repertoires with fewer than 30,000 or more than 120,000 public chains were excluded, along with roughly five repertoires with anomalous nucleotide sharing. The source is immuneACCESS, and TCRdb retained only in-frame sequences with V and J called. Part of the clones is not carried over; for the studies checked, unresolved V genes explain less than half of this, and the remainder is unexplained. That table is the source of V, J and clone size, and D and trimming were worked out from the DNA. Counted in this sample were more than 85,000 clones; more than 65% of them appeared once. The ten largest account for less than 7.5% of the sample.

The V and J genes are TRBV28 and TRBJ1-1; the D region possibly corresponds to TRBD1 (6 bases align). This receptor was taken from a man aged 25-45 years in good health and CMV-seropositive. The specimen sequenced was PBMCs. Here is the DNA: TGTGCCAGCAGTCCGGTGAACAGGGCCCCGGGGACTGAAGCTTTCTTT. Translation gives CASSPVNRAPGTEAFF.